The 2 T cell receptor beta chains presented below share a single source sample, sequenced in a study of cytomegalovirus exposure and HLA in healthy donors. PCR employed 60 Vbeta and 13 Jbeta primers. Libraries were prepared by immunoSEQ multiplex PCR; TCRdb keeps only in-frame clonotypes and omits some of them. Of about 120,000 clones listed, 70% to 75% are singletons. The sequenced material came from PBMCs. The receptors come from a woman in her thirties or forties in good health and CMV-seronegative.

This chain uses TRBV7-9 with TRBJ1-1; the D is unclear. This CDR3 contains 14 residues. Trimming cost V 5 bases and J 7 bases, with 17 bases left between them. Germline CDR1 SEHNR, CDR2 FQNEAQ (reference sequence). CDR3 nucleotide sequence: TGTGCCAGCAGCAGCACCAGGATCGGCAGTGAAGCTTTCTTT. It codes for CASSSTRIGSEAFF.

The chain couples TRBV19 to TRBJ1-5; 7 bases align to TRBD1. The CDR3 is 12 residues long. Germline CDR1 is LNHDA and CDR2 is SQIVND (reference sequence). The junction had 9 bases not matched to a gene; V was cut back by 8 bases and J by 11 bases. In nucleotides, the CDR3 is TGTGCCAGTCGGGACAGTATAATGACCCAGCATTTT. Translation: CASRDSIMTQHF. The full variable domain, with the rest looked up from reference TRBV19 and TRBJ1-5, is DGGITQSPKYLFRKEGQNVTLSCEQNLNHDAMYWYRQDPGQGLRLIYYSQIVNDFQKGDIAEGYSVSREKKESFPLTVTSAQKNPTAFYLCASRDSIMTQHFGDGTRLSIL.